These 31 T cell receptor beta chains were all obtained from the same sample, sequenced in a study of blood T cell repertoires in COVID-19. The data were produced by immunoSEQ multiplex PCR, yet TCRdb's version contains in-frame clones alone and is incomplete. The sample includes approximately 360,000 clones, 80% to 85% of them seen just once. Sample: PBMCs or T cells enriched from blood (not recorded which). The receptors stem from a woman aged 45 to 65 who had recovered from COVID-19.

This chain joins TRBV4-3 and TRBJ1-2; 8 bases align to TRBD1. Germline CDR1 and CDR2: LGHNA and YSLEER. V was clipped by 4 bases and J by 3 bases; unmatched bases: 25. This CDR3 is 21 amino acids long. CDR3 nucleotides: TGCGCCAGCAGCCCCGCGGGGGTTGTAGGGACAGGATACGGCGGGGACTATGGCTACACCTTC. Translation: CASSPAGVVGTGYGGDYGYTF.

This clone was detected only once. The chain is built from TRBV19 and TRBJ2-1; 10 bases fit TRBD1. V shed 4 bases and J 7 bases; nucleotides not matched to a gene: 1. Germline loops: CDR1 LNHDA, CDR2 SQIVND (reference sequence). CDR3 length equals 13 residues. The CDR3 coding sequence is TGTGCCAGTAGTAAGGGACAGGGGAATGAGCAGTTCTTC. As protein: CASSKGQGNEQFF.

Remarks on this clone: The same CDR3 also results from other DNA sequences found in this sample. The chain has TRBV6-5 and TRBJ1-2; D unclear. Between the trimmed V and J ends, which lost 6 bases and 7 bases, there was a span of 9 bases. The CDR3 length is 11 residues. CDR1 is MNHEY and CDR2 is SVGAGI in the germline V gene. This chain's CDR3 is CASSSGGGYTF. In DNA, the CDR3 is TGTGCCAGCAGCTCCGGCGGTGGCTACACCTTC.

The sample holds one count of this clone. The chain employs TRBV2 and TRBJ1-5; D is perhaps TRBD1 (5 bases). Looked up from germline, CDR1 is SNHLY and CDR2 is FYNNEI. This CDR3 region has 15 residues. The germline V and J ends were trimmed by 9 bases and 6 bases, with 21 bases remaining between them. CDR3 in DNA: TGTGCCAGTGGTCTAGGGGATAAGAAGTCTCAGCCCCAGCATTTT. As protein: CASGLGDKKSQPQHF. Full variable domain (outside the CDR3, taken from reference TRBV2 and TRBJ1-5): EPEVTQTPSHQVTQMGQEVILRCVPISNHLYFYWYRQILGQKVEFLVSFYNNEISEKSEIFDDQFSVERPDGSNFTLKIRSTKLEDSAMYFCASGLGDKKSQPQHFGDGTRLSIL.

The CDR3 sequence: CASSRGQGNTEAFF. The CDR3 coding sequence is TGTGCCAGCAGTCGAGGTCAGGGGAACACTGAAGCTTTCTTT. This rearrangement joins TRBV2 to TRBJ1-1; perhaps TRBD1 as D (5 bases). V was trimmed by 5 bases and J by 1 base, leaving 11 bases between them. The CDR3 sequence is 14 residues long. CDR1 is SNHLY and CDR2 is FYNNEI in the germline V gene.

Here the CDR3 reads CASSPVGGGRAYEQYF. CDR3 nucleotide sequence: TGTGCCAGCAGCCCCGTTGGTGGAGGGAGGGCCTACGAGCAGTACTTC. This chain uses TRBV7-8 with TRBJ2-7; TRBD2 agrees at 7 bases. With V trimmed by 5 bases and J by 2 bases, 12 bases remained unmatched. This CDR3 is built from 16 residues. Germline CDR1 SGHVS, CDR2 FQNEAQ.

This clone was found a few times. The gene calls are TRBV4-3 and TRBJ1-1, with TRBD1 matching 9 bases. Germline trimming cut 2 bases from V and 1 base from J; bases unmatched to any gene: 8. The CDR3 runs 17 residues. Germline CDR1 reads LGHNA; CDR2 reads YSLEER. The CDR3 DNA follows: TGCGCCAGCAGCCAAAACCTCCCGGGACAGGGGAACACTGAAGCTTTCTTT. Encoded protein: CASSQNLPGQGNTEAFF.

This clone was found once. The V and J genes are TRBV28 and TRBJ2-1, with 11 bases fitting TRBD1. The CDR3 length is 15 residues. V gave up 6 bases and J gave up 2 bases; unmatched junction bases: 3. Looked up from germline, CDR1 is MDHEN and CDR2 is SYDVKM. This CDR3 reads CASRGGQGAYNEQFF. The CDR3 nucleotides are TGTGCCAGCAGGGGGGGACAGGGGGCCTACAATGAGCAGTTCTTC.

Note on this clone: The sample has other DNA sequences that encode this CDR3 too. The chain has TRBV6-5 and TRBJ2-7; D might be TRBD2 (6 bases). The germline gives CDR1 MNHEY, CDR2 SVGAGI. The ends were cut back, 0 bases at V and 0 bases at J, with 9 bases in the middle. The CDR3 is 15 residues long. CDR3 residues: CASSYSRGISYEQYF. CDR3 sequence (DNA): TGTGCCAGCAGTTACTCCCGGGGGATCTCCTACGAGCAGTACTTC.

The chain uses TRBV18 and TRBJ1-2; TRBD1 might be the D (6 bases). Trimming removed 6 bases from V and 6 bases from J, with 17 bases in between. Per the germline V gene, CDR1 is KGHSH and CDR2 is LQKENI. This CDR3 is built from 14 residues. Here the CDR3 reads CASSRDTSGDGYTF. The CDR3 DNA follows: TGTGCCAGCTCCAGGGACACATCTGGAGATGGCTACACCTTC. Complete variable domain (other parts from reference TRBV18 and TRBJ1-2): NAGVMQNPRHLVRRRGQEARLRCSPMKGHSHVYWYRQLPEEGLKFMVYLQKENIIDESGMPKERFSAEFPKEGPSILRIQQVVRGDSAAYFCASSRDTSGDGYTFGSGTRLTVV.

CDR3 DNA: TGTGCCAGCAGCCACCAAGCGGGATTGAGGCAGTTCTTC. Protein: CASSHQAGLRQFF. J is TRBJ2-1 and V is TRBV28; 7 bases fit TRBD2. CDR1 MDHEN and CDR2 SYDVKM come from the germline V gene. J gave up 12 bases and V 6 bases, and 11 bases lay outside the gene matches. This CDR3 region has 13 residues. Using reference TRBV28 and TRBJ2-1 for the parts outside the CDR3, the full variable domain is DVKVTQSSRYLVKRTGEKVFLECVQDMDHENMFWYRQDPGLGLRLIYFSYDVKMKEKGDIPEGYSVSREKKERFSLILESASTNQTSMYLCASSHQAGLRQFFGPGTRLTVL.

This sequence joins TRBV30 and TRBJ2-7; possibly TRBD2 for D (5 bases). Germline values: CDR1 GTSNPN, CDR2 SVGIG (reference sequence). CDR3 length: 13 amino acids. Trimming cost V 2 bases and J 9 bases, with 17 bases left between them. CDR3 DNA sequence: TGTGCCTGGAGTCCCTCCCGGGGAGCCGGGCAGTACTTC. Translating gives CAWSPSRGAGQYF.

This sequence joins TRBV6-5 and TRBJ1-2; 9 bases agree with TRBD1. There are 13 residues in the CDR3. V trimming: 6 bases; J trimming: 5 bases; junction bases outside the gene matches: 4. Germline V lookup: CDR1 MNHEY, CDR2 SVGAGI. CDR3: CASRLQGAYGYTF. CDR3 nucleotide sequence: TGTGCCAGCAGACTACAGGGGGCGTATGGCTACACCTTC.

The chain links TRBV2 to TRBJ1-1, with D hard to call. This CDR3 has 13 amino acids. V was cut by 3 bases and J by 8 bases, with 13 bases left in between. Germline CDR1 SNHLY, CDR2 FYNNEI. The CDR3 loop is CASSDSGLEEAFF. CDR3 nucleotide sequence: TGTGCCAGCAGTGATTCTGGGCTTGAGGAAGCTTTCTTT.

The rearrangement joins TRBV9 to TRBJ1-1; D is ambiguous. The CDR3 runs 15 residues. V was shortened by 0 bases and J by 2 bases, with 11 bases between the two germline ends. Germline CDR1 and CDR2: SGDLS and YYNGEE. The CDR3 loop reads CASSVVGTLNTEAFF. In nucleotides, the CDR3 is TGTGCCAGCAGCGTAGTGGGCACTCTAAACACTGAAGCTTTCTTT.

The table lists this clone with a few counts. V usage is TRBV6-5 and J usage is TRBJ2-7; TRBD1 is a possible D gene (7 bases). The ends were cut back, 7 bases at V and 2 bases at J, with 15 bases in the middle. The CDR3 is 14 residues long. Germline loops: CDR1 MNHEY, CDR2 SVGAGI. The CDR3 reads CASNPGGTPYEQYF. In DNA, the CDR3 is TGTGCCAGCAACCCAGGGGGGACCCCCTACGAGCAGTACTTC.

The chain carries TRBV19 and TRBJ1-2; no reliable D call. Germline V gene lookup returns CDR1 LNHDA and CDR2 SQIVND (reference sequence). Trimming took off 3 bases at V and 4 bases at J, with 15 bases between the two ends. The CDR3 covers 15 residues. The CDR3: CASSIPTLPLYGYTF. In DNA, the CDR3 is TGTGCCAGTAGTATCCCGACACTCCCACTCTATGGCTACACCTTC.

This sequence joins TRBV7-2 and TRBJ2-2, with 12 bases identical to TRBD2. The V segment lost 4 bases and the J segment 6 bases; nucleotides outside the gene matches: 3. This CDR3 has 15 residues. CDR1 SGHTA and CDR2 FQGNSA come from the germline V gene. Here the CDR3 DNA reads TGTGCCAGCAGCTCCGCTAGCGGGAGGGCCGGGGAGCTGTTTTTT. Protein product: CASSSASGRAGELFF.

The chain is built from TRBV9 and TRBJ2-2; 10 nucleotides agree with TRBD2. The CDR3 contains 15 residues. Germline assignment: CDR1 SGDLS and CDR2 YYNGEE. V trimming: 3 bases; J trimming: 7 bases; junction bases outside the gene matches: 6. Here the CDR3 reads CASSGSSGSGGELFF. The DNA for the CDR3 is TGTGCCAGCAGCGGTTCTAGCGGGAGTGGCGGGGAGCTGTTTTTT.

This chain uses TRBV11-2 with TRBJ2-1; tentatively, D is TRBD2 (6 bases). Germline CDR1 and CDR2: SGHAT and FQNNGV. The CDR3 spans 12 residues. V gave up 8 bases and J gave up 7 bases, with 12 bases separating them. The CDR3 here is CASAGFSNEQFF. CDR3 bases: TGTGCCAGCGCGGGATTTTCAAATGAGCAGTTCTTC.

This chain connects TRBV6-2 or TRBV6-3 to TRBJ1-6, with D possibly being TRBD1 (5 bases). The CDR3 has 15 residues. CDR1 is MNHEY, CDR2 SVGEGT, per germline. V was cut by 5 bases and J by 4 bases, with 12 bases left in between. CDR3 in amino acids: CASSKTGSYNSPLHF. The CDR3 bases are TGTGCCAGCAGTAAAACAGGATCATATAATTCACCCCTCCACTTT.

The gene calls are TRBV3-1 (or the pseudogene TRBV3-2) and TRBJ2-5; 13 bases match TRBD2. The length of the CDR3 is 17 residues. Trimming at V came to 0 bases and at J to 3 bases, leaving 4 bases not matched to a gene. The germline V gene has CDR1 LGHDT and CDR2 YNNKEL (reference sequence). CDR3 protein: CASSQDPGLAGEETQYF. CDR3 coding DNA: TGTGCCAGCAGCCAAGATCCCGGACTAGCGGGAGAAGAGACCCAGTACTTC.

The rearrangement links TRBV19 to TRBJ1-3; a possible D gene is TRBD1 (6 bases). From germline, CDR1 is LNHDA and CDR2 SQIVND (reference sequence). V dropped 6 bases and J dropped 0 bases, with 12 bases sitting between them. This CDR3 has 15 amino acids. CDR3 residues: CASSPRGYSGNTIYF. DNA for the CDR3: TGTGCCAGTAGCCCCAGGGGTTACTCTGGAAACACCATATATTTT.

The rearrangement links TRBV29-1 to TRBJ2-7; 7 bases map to TRBD2. The germline CDR1 and CDR2 sequences are SQVTM and ANQGSEA. This CDR3 has 13 amino acids. The trim removed 7 bases at V and 2 bases at J, leaving 8 bases unmatched. The CDR3 sequence is CSASGLNAYEQYF. The CDR3 coding sequence is TGCAGCGCCTCGGGACTAAACGCCTACGAGCAGTACTTC.

The chain carries TRBV2 and TRBJ1-5; D may be TRBD1 (6 bases). The CDR3 runs 15 residues. Germline assignment: CDR1 SNHLY and CDR2 FYNNEI. Trimming took 4 bases from V and 2 from J, leaving 12 bases between them. The CDR3 loop reads CASSVRAGGNQPQHF. CDR3 nucleotide sequence: TGTGCCAGCAGTGTTCGGGCAGGGGGCAATCAGCCCCAGCATTTT.

The chain recombines TRBV3-1 (or the pseudogene TRBV3-2) with TRBJ1-2, with 10 nucleotides matching TRBD1. The CDR3 is 15 residues long. Germline-derived CDR1 and CDR2 are LGHDT and YNNKEL (reference sequence). V was pared by 3 bases and J by 8 bases, with 9 bases of the junction left unmatched. In nucleotides, the CDR3 is TGTGCCAGCAGCCACCTCGGACAGGGGGGCGGGGGCTACACCTTC. Amino acid sequence: CASSHLGQGGGGYTF.

The rearrangement joins TRBV29-1 to TRBJ2-7; D might be TRBD2 (5 bases). Germline lookup yields CDR1 SQVTM and CDR2 ANQGSEA. The CDR3 covers 14 residues. Trimming took 4 bases from V and 2 from J, leaving 15 bases between them. Here the CDR3 DNA reads TGCAGCGTTGTTATGTCGGAGGAACCCTACGAGCAGTACTTC. Its protein is CSVVMSEEPYEQYF.

The CDR3 protein is CASSPSEARNHEKLFF. The CDR3 DNA reads as TGCGCCAGCAGTCCTAGCGAGGCCAGGAACCATGAAAAACTGTTTTTT. V gene TRBV4-3 combines with J gene TRBJ1-4, with D uncertain. Germline loops: CDR1 LGHNA, CDR2 YSLEER. The CDR3 has 16 residues. V was pared by 6 bases and J by 6 bases, with 20 bases between.

This clone has a handful of counts. The CDR3 sequence is CASSSYGGASSNQPQHF. The CDR3 coding sequence is TGTGCCAGCAGCTCGTATGGGGGCGCGTCGAGCAATCAGCCCCAGCATTTT. This rearrangement joins TRBV7-2 to TRBJ1-5, with D tentatively TRBD1 (6 bases). The CDR3 is 17 residues long. The V end was cut by 4 bases, the J end by 1 base, with 17 bases between. From germline, CDR1 is SGHTA and CDR2 FQGNSA. Full variable domain (rest looked up from reference TRBV7-2 and TRBJ1-5): GAGVSQSPSNKVTEKGKDVELRCDPISGHTALYWYRQSLGQGLEFLIYFQGNSAPDKSGLPSDRFSAERTGGSVSTLTIQRTQQEDSAVYLCASSSYGGASSNQPQHFGDGTRLSIL.

The chain employs TRBV2 and TRBJ2-1, with a possible D match to TRBD1 (5 bases). Deletions cut 4 bases from V and 1 base from J, with 8 bases between. The germline CDR1 and CDR2 sequences are SNHLY and FYNNEI. The CDR3 has 14 amino acids. The CDR3 bases are TGTGCCAGCAGTGTTGGACATTCCTACAATGAGCAGTTCTTC. Translated, it gives CASSVGHSYNEQFF.

The chain combines TRBV9 with TRBJ2-2; TRBD1 might be the D (6 bases). Germline V gene sequence: CDR1 SGDLS, CDR2 YYNGEE. This CDR3 is built from 15 residues. V shed 3 bases and J shed 4 bases, with 13 bases lying between them. This CDR3 reads CASSGVQGSTGELFF. The CDR3 DNA sequence: TGTGCCAGCAGCGGCGTCCAGGGGAGCACCGGGGAGCTGTTTTTT.